The 29 T cell receptor beta chains given below trace back to one sample, sequenced in a study of identifying expanded T cells in peripheral blood. The data were produced by immunoSEQ multiplex PCR, yet TCRdb's version contains in-frame clones alone and is incomplete. In the table there are roughly 56,000 clones, over 75% of which are singletons. Sequences were obtained from blood. These receptors were obtained from a person aged 18 to 75 in good health.

V is TRBV5-1 and J is TRBJ2-1, with D perhaps being TRBD1 or TRBD2 (5 bases each). The CDR3 length is 14 residues. V shed 0 bases and J shed 11 bases, with 15 bases lying between them. Germline V lookup: CDR1 SGHRS, CDR2 YFSETQ. In nucleotides, the CDR3 is TGCGCCAGCAGCTTGGGTTTAGACCCGGGACAGCAGTTCTTC. This codes for CASSLGLDPGQQFF.

The rearrangement links TRBV6-1 to TRBJ2-7; either TRBD1 or TRBD2 may supply D (5 bases each). This CDR3 spans 14 amino acids. CDR1 and CDR2 (germline): MNHNS, SASEGT. The V gene lost 5 bases and the J gene lost 2 bases, with 13 bases spanning the gap. Written as DNA, the CDR3 is TGTGCCAGCAGTCTACGGACGGGGCCCTACGAGCAGTACGTC. Its translation: CASSLRTGPYEQYV.

The chain links TRBV25-1 to TRBJ1-2, with unresolved D. Germline CDR1 and CDR2: MGHDK and SYGVNS. The CDR3 totals 15 residues. The germline V and J ends were trimmed by 7 bases and 0 bases, with 15 bases remaining between them. CDR3 coding DNA: TGTGCCAGCACCTTCTCGGGAGCAGCTAACTATGGCTACACCTTC. Encoded protein: CASTFSGAANYGYTF.

This chain joins TRBV12-5 and TRBJ1-2; D gene ambiguous. The CDR3 is 11 residues long. Trimming shortened V by 1 base and J by 11 bases, and 8 bases separated the two germline ends. CDR1 LGHNT and CDR2 FRNRAP come from the germline V gene. The CDR3 loop is CASGLDPPYTF. In nucleotides, the CDR3 is TGTGCTAGTGGTTTGGACCCCCCTTACACCTTC. Supplemented by reference TRBV12-5 and TRBJ1-2, the full variable domain reads DARVTQTPRHKVTEMGQEVTMRCQPILGHNTVFWYRQTMMQGLELLAYFRNRAPLDDSGMPKDRFSAEMPDATLATLKIQPSEPRDSAVYFCASGLDPPYTFGSGTRLTVV.

V and J are TRBV6-5 and TRBJ2-1; 7 bases align to TRBD2. The CDR3 spans 14 residues. Trimming removed 8 bases from V and 1 base from J; junction bases left unmatched: 5. The germline V gene encodes CDR1 MNHEY and CDR2 SVGAGI. This CDR3 is CASPLADSYNEQFF. The CDR3 DNA is TGTGCCAGCCCGCTAGCGGATTCCTACAATGAGCAGTTCTTC.

This clone was seen only a few times. The V gene is TRBV7-8, the J gene TRBJ1-5; the match to TRBD1 covers 9 bases. The V gene's germline CDR1 is SGHVS and CDR2 FQNEAQ. The CDR3 runs to 14 residues. V lost 5 bases to trimming and J lost 6 bases; unmatched junction nucleotides: 5. CDR3 coding DNA: TGTGCCAGCAGCCCCGGGACAGGGCTTCAGCCCCAGCATTTT. Encoded protein: CASSPGTGLQPQHF.

This chain connects TRBV6-6 to TRBJ2-2; the match to TRBD1 covers 10 bases. This CDR3 has 16 amino acids. The J segment lost 1 base and the V segment lost 6 bases, leaving 5 bases of the junction unmatched. Germline CDR1 is MNHNY and CDR2 is SVGAGI (reference sequence). CDR3 nucleotide sequence: TGTGCCAGCAGGTGGACAGGGGGATTGAACACCGGGGAGCTGTTTTTT. This translates into CASRWTGGLNTGELFF.

This chain joins TRBV15 and TRBJ1-1; 8 bases align to TRBD1. Germline V lookup: CDR1 LNHNV, CDR2 YYDKDF (reference sequence). The junction had 6 bases not matched to a gene; V was cut back by 1 base and J by 5 bases. The CDR3 totals 15 residues. The CDR3 nucleotides read TGTGCCACCAGCAGAGCCACAGGGGGAGAAACTGAAGCTTTCTTT. It yields the protein CATSRATGGETEAFF.

This chain joins TRBV7-9 and TRBJ1-3; 7 bases fit TRBD1. The CDR3 runs 16 residues. The germline V gene has CDR1 SEHNR and CDR2 FQNEAQ (reference sequence). The junction had 7 bases not matched to a gene; V was cut back by 2 bases and J by 3 bases. CDR3 region: CASSLSTGVGGNTIYF. CDR3 nucleotide sequence: TGTGCCAGCAGCTTAAGCACAGGGGTAGGTGGAAACACCATATATTTT.

This rearrangement joins TRBV11-3 to TRBJ2-1; TRBD2 is a possible D gene (6 bases). The CDR3 is 14 residues long. The V end was cut by 1 base, the J end by 7 bases, with 11 bases between. CDR1 and CDR2 (germline): SGHNT, YENEEA. The CDR3 loop is CASSLVAAGNEQFF. In DNA form, the CDR3 reads TGTGCCAGCAGCTTAGTGGCGGCGGGGAATGAGCAGTTCTTC.

The chain has TRBV4-3 and TRBJ1-6; 8 positions match TRBD1. The V gene end was trimmed by 4 bases and the J gene end by 2 bases; junction bases not matched to a gene: 4. From germline, CDR1 is LGHNA and CDR2 YSLEER. The CDR3 loop spans 16 amino acids. In nucleotides, the CDR3 is TGCGCCAGCAGCCCAGACAGGGGCACCTATAATTCACCCCTCCACTTT. Its protein is CASSPDRGTYNSPLHF.

The chain has TRBV5-4 and TRBJ2-1, with 7 bases lining up with TRBD2. V lost 5 bases and J lost 4; bases outside the gene matches: 12. Germline V CDR1 and CDR2: SGHNT, YYREEE (reference sequence). The CDR3 covers 16 residues. The CDR3 sequence: CASRLGGSRAYNEQFF. The CDR3 nucleotides are TGTGCCAGCAGGCTGGGAGGGTCCCGGGCATACAATGAGCAGTTCTTC.

This clone appeared a few times. J is TRBJ1-2 and V is TRBV28, with D perhaps matching TRBD1 (5 bases). Trimming removed 5 bases at V and 7 bases at J, with 8 bases between. There are 11 residues in the CDR3. The germline V gene encodes CDR1 MDHEN and CDR2 SYDVKM. The CDR3 region has the DNA TGTGCCAGCAGTACGACAGTTGGCTACACCTTC. This translates into CASSTTVGYTF.

The gene calls are TRBV4-1 and TRBJ1-1; no reliable D call. Germline V CDR1 and CDR2: MGHRA, YSYEKL. V was shortened by 1 base and J by 4 bases, with 13 bases between the two germline ends. There are 15 residues in the CDR3. As DNA, the CDR3 is TGCGCCAGCAGCCAAGGCGCCGGCACACTCACTGAAGCTTTCTTT. Translated, it gives CASSQGAGTLTEAFF.

The rearrangement links TRBV7-2 to TRBJ2-7; D possibly uses TRBD1 or TRBD2 (5 bases each). Per germline, CDR1 SGHTA and CDR2 FQGNSA. The CDR3 length is 13 residues. Trimming left V 5 bases short and J 6 bases short, with 14 bases between. The CDR3: CASSPVGGGEQYV. CDR3 nucleotides: TGTGCCAGCAGCCCGGTGGGTGGGGGCGAGCAGTACGTC.

The gene calls are TRBV4-1 and TRBJ2-3, with no clear D. Germline CDR1 reads MGHRA; CDR2 reads YSYEKL. This CDR3 has 14 amino acids. Trimming cost V 1 base and J 1 base, with 6 bases left between them. The CDR3 nucleotides are TGCGCCAGCAGCCAAGTTTTAGGCACAGATACGCAGTATTTT. Amino acids: CASSQVLGTDTQYF.

This chain connects TRBV2 to TRBJ2-1; D not resolved. This CDR3 has 15 amino acids. V was pared by 2 bases and J by 4 bases, with 12 bases between. CDR1 and CDR2 (germline): SNHLY, FYNNEI. Here the CDR3 reads CASSEFSGTYNEQFF. The CDR3 DNA reads as TGTGCCAGCAGTGAATTCTCCGGAACGTACAATGAGCAGTTCTTC. Filled out from reference TRBV2 and TRBJ2-1, the complete variable domain reads EPEVTQTPSHQVTQMGQEVILRCVPISNHLYFYWYRQILGQKVEFLVSFYNNEISEKSEIFDDQFSVERPDGSNFTLKIRSTKLEDSAMYFCASSEFSGTYNEQFFGPGTRLTVL.

J is TRBJ2-1 and V is TRBV10-2; TRBD2 matches at 13 bases. CDR1 and CDR2 (germline): WSHSY, SAAADI. This CDR3 spans 18 amino acids. V lost 7 bases and J lost 7; bases outside the gene matches: 16. The CDR3, as DNA: TGCGCCAGCAATCCTACTAGCGGGAGGGCCTCTCTCAGGAATGAGCAGTTCTTC. It yields the protein CASNPTSGRASLRNEQFF.

The chain joins TRBV6-5 to TRBJ2-1, with 10 bases aligning to TRBD2. The junction had 10 bases not matched to a gene; V was cut back by 6 bases and J by 8 bases. The germline gives CDR1 MNHEY, CDR2 SVGAGI. This CDR3 comprises 15 residues. The CDR3 nucleotides read TGTGCCAGCAGGGCCCTAGCGGGGGTCTTGGATGAGCAGTTCTTC. Translation gives CASRALAGVLDEQFF.

The CDR3 reads CASSVRSGNTIYF. Here the CDR3 DNA reads TGTGCCAGCAGCGTACGCTCTGGAAACACCATATATTTT. The J gene is TRBJ1-3, the V gene TRBV9; the D is unclear. This CDR3 is built from 13 residues. The V and J ends lost 1 base and 0 bases respectively, with 2 bases between them. CDR1 and CDR2 from the germline V gene are SGDLS and YYNGEE.

The genes are TRBV7-2 and TRBJ1-2, with 9 bases aligning to TRBD1. J lost 7 bases, V lost 1 base, and 10 bases had no gene match. Germline CDR1 SGHTA, CDR2 FQGNSA. CDR3 length equals 16 residues. This CDR3 reads CASSLGVGTGFRGYTF. DNA of the CDR3: TGTGCCAGCAGCTTAGGGGTAGGGACAGGGTTCCGTGGCTACACCTTC.

The sample holds one count of this clone. The chain combines TRBV5-1 with TRBJ2-7; 8 bases match TRBD1. Germline V gene lookup returns CDR1 SGHRS and CDR2 YFSETQ. This CDR3 is 15 amino acids long. V lost 4 bases and J lost 0; bases outside the gene matches: 6. The CDR3, as DNA: TGCGCCAGCAGCCTGACAGGGGTCTACTCCTACGAGCAGTACGTC. It translates to CASSLTGVYSYEQYV.

The J gene is TRBJ1-2, the V gene TRBV30; tentative D call: TRBD1 (5 bases). This CDR3 spans 13 amino acids. V gave up 0 bases and J gave up 4 bases, with 9 bases separating them. The V gene's germline CDR1 is GTSNPN and CDR2 SVGIG (reference sequence). In DNA, the CDR3 is TGTGCCTGGAGTGTCCCCGGGACCTATGGCTACACCTTC. Its protein product is CAWSVPGTYGYTF. The full variable domain, in which reference TRBV30 and TRBJ1-2 provide the parts outside the CDR3, is SQTIHQWPATLVQPVGSPLSLECTVEGTSNPNLYWYRQAAGRGLQLLFYSVGIGQISSEVPQNLSASRPQDRQFILSSKKLLLSDSGFYLCAWSVPGTYGYTFGSGTRLTVV.

V gene TRBV19 combines with J gene TRBJ1-2; 7 bases map to TRBD1. J lost 6 bases, V lost 8 bases, and 12 bases had no gene match. Germline-derived CDR1 and CDR2 are LNHDA and SQIVND (reference sequence). The length of the CDR3 is 14 residues. The CDR3 sequence: CASGKRQGSDGYTF. Here the CDR3 DNA reads TGTGCCAGTGGGAAACGACAGGGCTCGGATGGCTACACCTTC.

The genes are TRBV9 and TRBJ2-1; 10 bases are a match to TRBD2. The CDR3 runs 16 residues. CDR1 is SGDLS, CDR2 YYNGEE, per germline. The V gene end was trimmed by 4 bases and the J gene end by 7 bases; junction bases not matched to a gene: 11. Here the CDR3 reads CASSLTGTSDVNEQFF. The CDR3 coding sequence is TGTGCCAGCAGCCTCACCGGGACTAGCGATGTTAATGAGCAGTTCTTC.

The chain links TRBV9 to TRBJ1-6; no definite D call. This CDR3 is 12 amino acids long. Trimming shortened V by 3 bases and J by 10 bases, and 8 bases separated the two germline ends. Per the germline V gene, CDR1 is SGDLS and CDR2 is YYNGEE. The CDR3 region is CASSARGSPLHF. Here the CDR3 DNA reads TGTGCCAGCAGCGCCCGCGGCTCACCCCTCCACTTT.

This chain joins TRBV6-1 and TRBJ2-2; 8 bases line up with TRBD2. After removal of 4 bases from V and 1 base from J, the junction contained 5 bases not matched to a gene. The length of the CDR3 is 16 residues. The V gene's germline CDR1 is MNHNS and CDR2 SASEGT. For the CDR3, the DNA is TGTGCCAGCAGTGCTACTAGCGGAGGGAACACCGGGGAGCTGTTTTTT. Translating it yields CASSATSGGNTGELFF.

The rearrangement joins TRBV19 to TRBJ1-5; D not resolved. This CDR3 spans 17 amino acids. The germline V gene encodes CDR1 LNHDA and CDR2 SQIVND (reference sequence). Trimming cost V 5 bases and J 3 bases, with 20 bases left between them. The CDR3 coding sequence is TGTGCCAGTAGTCCCCGGCGTCGTGGGTCTGACAATCAGCCCCAGCATTTT. This sequence encodes CASSPRRRGSDNQPQHF.

V and J are TRBV9 and TRBJ2-1, with 8 bases lining up with TRBD2. The germline gives CDR1 SGDLS, CDR2 YYNGEE. The CDR3 is made up of 16 amino acids. V dropped 0 bases and J dropped 5; count of bases not matched to a gene: 7. The CDR3 coding sequence is TGTGCCAGCAGCGTAGCCGGGGGGGACCTGAACAATGAGCAGTTCTTC. Translating gives CASSVAGGDLNNEQFF.